This entry lists 17 T cell receptor beta chains sequenced from one sample in a study of blood T cell repertoires in COVID-19. TCRdb keeps only in-frame clones here, not all; method: immunoSEQ multiplex PCR. The table records under 350,000 clones, just under 90% of them present only once. Sample: PBMCs or T cells enriched from blood (not recorded which). The receptor source for this set is a woman aged 55-75 years who had recovered from COVID-19.

J is TRBJ1-6 and V is TRBV5-4, with 7 positions matching TRBD1. V lost 5 bases and J lost 2; bases outside the gene matches: 10. CDR3 size: 17 residues. Germline CDR1 SGHNT, CDR2 YYREEE (reference sequence). CDR3 residues: CASSFGTVDPYNSPLHF. The CDR3, as DNA: TGTGCCAGCAGTTTCGGGACAGTCGACCCCTATAATTCACCCCTCCACTTT.

V and J are TRBV5-1 and TRBJ2-5, with 8 bases matching TRBD2. V dropped 5 bases and J dropped 7; count of bases not matched to a gene: 13. This CDR3 is 15 amino acids long. Germline values: CDR1 SGHRS, CDR2 YFSETQ. As DNA, the CDR3 is TGCGCCAGCAGGCCGGGAGGGGCCCAGGTTGCGACCCAGTACTTC. It codes for CASRPGGAQVATQYF.

This clone was counted between two and nine times. This chain links TRBV6-2 or TRBV6-3 with TRBJ1-4, with unresolved D. Looked up from germline, CDR1 is MNHEY and CDR2 is SVGEGT. The CDR3 totals 14 residues. V dropped 4 bases and J dropped 7 bases, with 13 bases sitting between them. The CDR3 loop is CASSSGTVSEKLFF. CDR3 nucleotides: TGTGCCAGCAGTTCCGGTACAGTATCTGAAAAACTGTTTTTT.

The chain combines TRBV5-1 with TRBJ2-1; 11 bases agree with TRBD2. The length of the CDR3 is 15 residues. J lost 6 bases, V lost 2 bases, and 4 bases had no gene match. Germline V CDR1 and CDR2: SGHRS, YFSETQ. CDR3 nucleotide sequence: TGCGCCAGCAGCTTACTAGCGGGAGCGGGCAATGAGCAGTTCTTC. Its protein product is CASSLLAGAGNEQFF. Based on the CDR3 plus reference TRBV5-1 and TRBJ2-1, the full variable domain is KAGVTQTPRYLIKTRGQQVTLSCSPISGHRSVSWYQQTPGQGLQFLFEYFSETQRNKGNFPGRFSGRQFSNSRSEMNVSTLELGDSALYLCASSLLAGAGNEQFFGPGTRLTVL.

This chain uses TRBV7-9 with TRBJ1-1, with D possibly TRBD1 on 5 matching bases. V shed 5 bases and J shed 9 bases, with 16 bases lying between them. The germline V gene has CDR1 SEHNR and CDR2 FQNEAQ (reference sequence). The CDR3 is 13 residues long. The CDR3 DNA reads TGTGCCAGCAGCCTGGGGGGGGAGCGCCAAGCTTTCTTT. This sequence encodes CASSLGGERQAFF.

V and J are TRBV5-1 and TRBJ2-7; 7 bases align to TRBD2. Germline CDR1 and CDR2: SGHRS and YFSETQ. V dropped 1 base and J dropped 3; count of bases not matched to a gene: 13. The CDR3 consists of 17 residues. For the CDR3, the DNA is TGCGCCAGCAGCTTGTGGGGGGGAGGACATATCAGCTACGAGCAGTACTTC. Amino acids: CASSLWGGGHISYEQYF. Complete variable domain (other parts from reference TRBV5-1 and TRBJ2-7): KAGVTQTPRYLIKTRGQQVTLSCSPISGHRSVSWYQQTPGQGLQFLFEYFSETQRNKGNFPGRFSGRQFSNSRSEMNVSTLELGDSALYLCASSLWGGGHISYEQYFGPGTRLTVT.

This rearrangement joins TRBV30 to TRBJ1-1; TRBD1 is a possible D gene (5 bases). The V gene's germline CDR1 is GTSNPN and CDR2 SVGIG (reference sequence). V shed 3 bases and J shed 2 bases, with 10 bases lying between them. This CDR3 contains 13 residues. The CDR3 region is CAWRWQGNTEAFF. CDR3 nucleotides: TGTGCCTGGAGGTGGCAGGGAAACACTGAAGCTTTCTTT.

The rearrangement links TRBV6-2 or TRBV6-3 to TRBJ2-1; TRBD2 matches at 8 bases. Trimming cost V 2 bases and J 7 bases; bases outside gene matches: 1. This CDR3 region has 13 residues. Germline CDR1 MNHEY, CDR2 SVGEGT. The CDR3, as DNA: TGTGCCAGCAGTTACACGGGGGGGAATGAGCAGTTCTTC. Its translation is CASSYTGGNEQFF.

V and J are TRBV11-3 and TRBJ1-1; possibly TRBD1 for D (6 bases). Trimming removed 4 bases from V and 7 bases from J, with 13 bases in between. Germline values: CDR1 SGHNT, CDR2 YENEEA. There are 13 residues in the CDR3. The CDR3 here is CASSSRGFSEAFF. In DNA form, the CDR3 reads TGTGCCAGCAGCTCTAGGGGGTTTAGTGAAGCTTTCTTT.

The V call is TRBV5-5, the J call TRBJ2-7, with D perhaps TRBD2 (5 bases). V was pared by 0 bases and J by 6 bases, with 13 bases between. The CDR3 is 14 amino acids. Germline loops: CDR1 SGHKS, CDR2 YYEKEE (reference sequence). In DNA form, the CDR3 reads TGTGCCAGCAGCTTGGTTCTGTTTAGCGTCGAGCAGTACTTC. This gives the protein CASSLVLFSVEQYF. Full variable domain (outside the CDR3, taken from reference TRBV5-5 and TRBJ2-7): DAGVTQSPTHLIKTRGQQVTLRCSPISGHKSVSWYQQVLGQGPQFIFQYYEKEERGRGNFPDRFSARQFPNYSSELNVNALLLGDSALYLCASSLVLFSVEQYFGPGTRLTVT.

V is TRBV6-1 and J is TRBJ1-2; a weak D match, TRBD1 (6 bases). V lost 3 bases to trimming and J lost 3 bases, with 14 bases between them. CDR3 size: 15 residues. Germline V CDR1 and CDR2: MNHNS, SASEGT. CDR3 DNA sequence: TGTGCCAGCAGTGAGGCGGACAGCACATACTATGGCTACACCTTC. Encoded protein: CASSEADSTYYGYTF.

The V and J genes are TRBV27 and TRBJ2-1; no firm D call. V dropped 5 bases and J dropped 5 bases, with 7 bases sitting between them. CDR1 and CDR2 from the germline V gene are MNHEY and SMNVEV (reference sequence). The CDR3 loop spans 12 amino acids. The CDR3 bases are TGTGCCAGCAGTACCCGGGACAATGAGCAGTTCTTC. This sequence encodes CASSTRDNEQFF.

V is TRBV3-1 (or the pseudogene TRBV3-2) and J is TRBJ2-5; weak D call: TRBD1 (7 bases). Deletions cut 8 bases from V and 5 bases from J, with 18 bases between. Germline V lookup: CDR1 LGHDT, CDR2 YNNKEL (reference sequence). The CDR3 length is 14 residues. The CDR3 DNA sequence: TGTGCCAGCGAAGACAGGGCCGGAGGGGAGACCCAGTACTTC. Its protein is CASEDRAGGETQYF.

The chain joins TRBV7-8 to TRBJ1-5, with a possible D match to TRBD1 (5 bases). From germline, CDR1 is SGHVS and CDR2 FQNEAQ. The CDR3 has 16 amino acids. Trimming removed 5 bases from V and 2 bases from J, with 16 bases in between. Here the CDR3 reads CASSGTGYGGNQPQHF. For the CDR3, the DNA is TGTGCCAGCAGCGGTACAGGCTACGGAGGCAATCAGCCCCAGCATTTT.

This clone was recorded once. V and J are TRBV6-6 and TRBJ1-6, with D maybe TRBD1 (5 bases). CDR3 length: 15 residues. The V end was cut by 0 bases, the J end by 4 bases, with 7 bases between. Germline V gene sequence: CDR1 MNHNY, CDR2 SVGAGI (reference sequence). The CDR3 loop reads CASSYSQGYNSPLHF. In nucleotides, the CDR3 is TGTGCCAGCAGTTACTCCCAGGGTTATAATTCACCCCTCCACTTT.

The rearrangement joins TRBV6-5 to TRBJ1-1; possible D gene TRBD1, 6 bases. From germline, CDR1 is MNHEY and CDR2 SVGAGI. This CDR3 spans 15 amino acids. Trimming left V 4 bases short and J 0 bases short, with 12 bases between. The DNA of the CDR3 is TGTGCCAGCAGTTTACAGGGAGACCTGAACACTGAAGCTTTCTTT. Protein product: CASSLQGDLNTEAFF.

The chain links TRBV3-1 (or the pseudogene TRBV3-2) to TRBJ2-3; possibly TRBD1 for D (6 bases). Per germline, CDR1 LGHDT and CDR2 YNNKEL (reference sequence). The CDR3 is made up of 15 amino acids. With 4 bases removed from V and 2 bases from J, the gap between germline ends came to 13 bases. The CDR3 loop is CASSPSRDNTDTQYF. CDR3 sequence (DNA): TGTGCCAGCAGCCCGTCCCGGGACAACACAGATACGCAGTATTTT.